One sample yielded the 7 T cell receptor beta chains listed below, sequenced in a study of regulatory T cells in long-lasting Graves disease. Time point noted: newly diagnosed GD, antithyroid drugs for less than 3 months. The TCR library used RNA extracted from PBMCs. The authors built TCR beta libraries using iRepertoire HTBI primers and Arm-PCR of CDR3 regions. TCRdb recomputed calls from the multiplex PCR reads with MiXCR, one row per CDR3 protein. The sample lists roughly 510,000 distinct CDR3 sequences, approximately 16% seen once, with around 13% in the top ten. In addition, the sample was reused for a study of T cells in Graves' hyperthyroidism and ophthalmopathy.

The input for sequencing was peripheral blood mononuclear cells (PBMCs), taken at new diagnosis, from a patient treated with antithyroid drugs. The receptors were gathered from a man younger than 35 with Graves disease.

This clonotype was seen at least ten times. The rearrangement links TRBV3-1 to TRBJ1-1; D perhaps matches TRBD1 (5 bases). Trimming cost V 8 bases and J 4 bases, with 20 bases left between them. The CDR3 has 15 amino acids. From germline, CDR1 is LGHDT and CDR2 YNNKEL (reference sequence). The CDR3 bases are TGTGCCAGCTCCCCGACAGCCGCGTCGGGCACTGAAGCTTTCTTT. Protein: CASSPTAASGTEAFF.

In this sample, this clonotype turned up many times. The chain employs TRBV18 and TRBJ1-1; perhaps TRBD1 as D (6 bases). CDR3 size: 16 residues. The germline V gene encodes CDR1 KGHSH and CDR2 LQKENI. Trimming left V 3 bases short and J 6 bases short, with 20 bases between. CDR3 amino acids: CASSPRDAGAWAEAFF. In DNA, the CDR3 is TGTGCCAGCTCACCTAGGGACGCGGGGGCATGGGCTGAAGCTTTCTTT.

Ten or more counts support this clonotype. In nucleotides, the CDR3 is TGTGCCTGGAGTTCCGACAGGAGGGGCAATGAGCAGTTCTTC. Translation: CAWSSDRRGNEQFF. V usage is TRBV30 and J usage is TRBJ2-1; D may correspond to TRBD1 or TRBD2 (6 bases each). Per the germline V gene, CDR1 is GTSNPN and CDR2 is SVGIG (reference sequence). This CDR3 region has 14 residues. V gave up 2 bases and J gave up 6 bases, with 14 bases separating them.

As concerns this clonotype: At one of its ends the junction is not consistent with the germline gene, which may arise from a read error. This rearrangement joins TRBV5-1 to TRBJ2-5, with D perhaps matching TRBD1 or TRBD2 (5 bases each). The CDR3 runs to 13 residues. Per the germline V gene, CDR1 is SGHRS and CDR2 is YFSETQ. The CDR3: CASSPQIGETLYF. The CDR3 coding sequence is TGCGCCAGCAGCCCGCAGATAGGGGAGACCCTGTACTTC. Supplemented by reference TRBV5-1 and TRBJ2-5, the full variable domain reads KAGVTQTPRYLIKTRGQQVTLSCSPISGHRSVSWYQQTPGQGLQFLFEYFSETQRNKGNFPGRFSGRQFSNSRSEMNVSTLELGDSALYLCASSPQIGETLYFGPGTRLLVL.

As DNA, the CDR3 is TGCAGTGCAGTGGGAGCCTCTCCGGAAGAGACCCAGTACTTC. Protein: CSAVGASPEETQYF. The chain recombines TRBV20-1 with TRBJ2-5; a weak D match, TRBD2 (5 bases). The V gene lost 6 bases and the J gene lost 3 bases, with 17 bases spanning the gap. CDR3 length equals 14 residues. Looked up from germline, CDR1 is DFQATT and CDR2 is SNEGSKA (reference sequence).

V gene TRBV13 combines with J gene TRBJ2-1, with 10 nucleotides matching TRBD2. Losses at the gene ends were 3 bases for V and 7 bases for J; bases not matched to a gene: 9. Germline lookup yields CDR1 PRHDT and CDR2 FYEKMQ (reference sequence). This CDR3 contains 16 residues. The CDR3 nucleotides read TGTGCCAGCAGCTTGGGGGCTAGCGGGAGTCGGAATGAGCAGTTCTTC. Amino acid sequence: CASSLGASGSRNEQFF.

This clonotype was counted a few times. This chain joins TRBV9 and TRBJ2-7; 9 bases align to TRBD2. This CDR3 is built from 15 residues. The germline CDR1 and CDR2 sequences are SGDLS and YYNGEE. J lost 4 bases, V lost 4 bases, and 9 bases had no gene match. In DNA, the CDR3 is TGTGCCAGCAGCCTCTCGGATAGCGGGAGATACGAGCAGTACTTC. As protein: CASSLSDSGRYEQYF.